This T cell receptor beta chain was captured by sequencing in a study of early T cells in non-severe SARS-CoV-2 infection. About the research overall: Chains from this unsorted whole-blood bulk RNA could not be paired.

CDR3 length: 15 residues. The V and J ends lost 1 base and 0 bases respectively, with 7 bases between them. Unique molecular identifiers were attached to individual cDNA molecules. TCRdb used MiXCR to reprocess the 5' RACE reads, holding one entry per CDR3 protein. The sample has some 100,000 distinct CDR3 sequences; 14% to 15% are singletons. This clonotype occurred a few times. The sample comprised whole blood. The TCR originated in an adult who was a healthcare worker with PCR-confirmed SARS-CoV-2 infection or an uninfected control (not recorded which). The gene calls are TRBV12-3 or TRBV12-4 and TRBJ2-4, with no clear D. CDR3 nucleotides: TGTGCCAGCAGTTTAGGCAGTTTAGCCAAAAACATTCAGTACTTC. It codes for CASSLGSLAKNIQYF.